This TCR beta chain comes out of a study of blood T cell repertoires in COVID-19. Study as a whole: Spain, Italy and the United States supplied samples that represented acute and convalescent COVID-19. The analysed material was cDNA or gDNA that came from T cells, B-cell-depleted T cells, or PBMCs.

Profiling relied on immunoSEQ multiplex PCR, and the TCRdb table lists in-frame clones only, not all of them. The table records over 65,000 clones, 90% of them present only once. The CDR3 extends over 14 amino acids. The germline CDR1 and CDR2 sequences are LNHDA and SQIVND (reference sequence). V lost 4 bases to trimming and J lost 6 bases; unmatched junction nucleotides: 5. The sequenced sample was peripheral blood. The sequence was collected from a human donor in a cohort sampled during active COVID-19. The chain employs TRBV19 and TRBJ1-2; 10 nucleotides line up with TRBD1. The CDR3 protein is CASSSPGQGDGYTF. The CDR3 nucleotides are TGTGCCAGTAGTAGCCCTGGACAGGGGGATGGCTACACCTTC.